The clone carrying this TCR beta chain was counted many times. Using its own MiXCR run on the RT-PCR reads, TCRdb lists one record per CDR3 protein. The profile shows tens of thousands of distinct CDR3 sequences, almost 7% of them singletons. This entry belongs to a study of patients and donors after allogeneic stem cell transplantation. The germline V gene encodes CDR1 SSHAT and CDR2 FNYEAQ (reference sequence). CDR3 length equals 15 residues. Trimming took off 1 base at V and 4 bases at J, with 13 bases between the two ends. The chain links TRBV7-7 to TRBJ2-5, with TRBD2 as a possible D gene (7 bases). This clonotype was sampled from a human donor who was either an allogeneic HSCT recipient or a stem cell or donor lymphocyte infusion donor (not recorded which). It is not recorded whose cells these are; they may come from a transplant donor. The material sequenced was blood, either unsorted or a sorted T cell fraction (not recorded which). The CDR3 coding sequence is TGTGCCAGCAGCTTAGTAGGGGGAGGGCCAGAGACCCAGTACTTC. Translating gives CASSLVGGGPETQYF.